Below are 32 T cell receptor beta chains sequenced from a single sample in a study of beta chain features in type 1 diabetes. General observations from the study: Shortening of TCRB CDR3s, moderate but significant, appeared in all four CD4+ subsets of Type 1 diabetes patients.

Reverse transcribing all isolated RNA meant expressed TCRB transcripts were sequenced. TCRdb keeps only in-frame clones here, not all; method: immunoSEQ multiplex PCR. The sample carries about 390,000 clones, around 9.6% recorded once. Their recognized antigens are unknown. What was sequenced was central memory CD4+ T cells from blood. These receptors originate from a man younger than 40 with type 1 diabetes.

V gene TRBV7-9 combines with J gene TRBJ2-3, with 7 positions matching TRBD2. The CDR3 spans 16 residues. V lost 6 bases and J lost 0; bases outside the gene matches: 9. CDR1 is SEHNR, CDR2 FQNEAQ, per germline (reference sequence). The CDR3 is CASRKESGASTDTQYF. The CDR3 DNA follows: TGTGCCAGCAGAAAAGAGAGCGGGGCTAGCACAGATACGCAGTATTTT.

The sample holds a few counts of this clone. This chain connects TRBV5-1 to TRBJ1-5; D is perhaps TRBD1 (6 bases). Germline CDR1 and CDR2: SGHRS and YFSETQ. V was trimmed by 4 bases and J by 4 bases, leaving 9 bases between them. The CDR3 consists of 13 residues. CDR3 loop: CASSGGQNQPQHF. In nucleotides, the CDR3 is TGCGCCAGCAGCGGGGGGCAGAATCAGCCCCAGCATTTT.

Ten or more counts support this clone. The V gene is TRBV29-1, the J gene TRBJ2-1; TRBD2 matches 10 bases. The CDR3 has 15 amino acids. CDR1 is SQVTM, CDR2 ANQGSEA, per germline. V lost 7 bases and J lost 7; bases outside the gene matches: 13. The CDR3, as DNA: TGCAGCGCCCGCTTAGGGAAGCGGGAGGGGAATGAGCAGTTCTTC. Translation: CSARLGKREGNEQFF.

This clone was seen a handful of times. The chain has TRBV28 and TRBJ1-2; D not certain. Trimming removed 7 bases at V and 2 bases at J, with 11 bases between. The CDR3 is made up of 13 amino acids. Germline V gene sequence: CDR1 MDHEN, CDR2 SYDVKM. The CDR3 loop is CASISVRNYGYTF. The CDR3 DNA follows: TGTGCCAGCATTTCAGTCCGGAACTATGGCTACACCTTC.

This clone was detected only a few times. The rearrangement links TRBV28 to TRBJ2-5, with 7 bases identical to TRBD1. Germline V gene lookup returns CDR1 MDHEN and CDR2 SYDVKM. The CDR3 consists of 20 residues. J was trimmed by 1 base and V by 3 bases; bases with no gene match: 20. The CDR3 nucleotides read TGTGCCAGCAGTTTCGGCGGTCCGGGACAGCGAAGTAATATCCAAGAGACCCAGTACTTC. It encodes CASSFGGPGQRSNIQETQYF.

V gene TRBV5-6 combines with J gene TRBJ2-5; 12 bases line up with TRBD2. CDR1 and CDR2 from the germline V gene are SGHDT and YYEEEE. V lost 6 bases, J lost 2 bases, and 8 bases stayed unmatched. This CDR3 region has 16 residues. In nucleotides, the CDR3 is TGTGCCAGCACCCCGGGACTAGCGGGCGTTCAAGAGACCCAGTACTTC. Translated: CASTPGLAGVQETQYF.

This clone was counted only a few times. The V and J genes are TRBV27 and TRBJ2-2; a possible D gene is TRBD1 (5 bases). The CDR3 runs to 14 residues. CDR1 and CDR2 from the germline V gene are MNHEY and SMNVEV (reference sequence). The ends were cut back, 7 bases at V and 4 bases at J, with 13 bases in the middle. The chain's CDR3 is CASMQGRATGELFF. CDR3 bases: TGTGCCAGCATGCAGGGCCGGGCCACCGGGGAGCTGTTTTTT.

The rearrangement uses TRBV6-5 and TRBJ1-5; 9 bases fit TRBD1. Germline CDR1 reads MNHEY; CDR2 reads SVGAGI. The CDR3 spans 14 residues. The junction had 5 bases not matched to a gene; V was cut back by 5 bases and J by 6 bases. In DNA form, the CDR3 reads TGTGCCAGCAGTGAAGGACAGGGGACTCAGCCCCAGCATTTT. Protein: CASSEGQGTQPQHF.

The sample holds a few counts of this clone. The rearrangement joins TRBV6-6 to TRBJ2-3; 7 bases align to TRBD2. V lost 6 bases and J lost 2; bases outside the gene matches: 11. The CDR3 has 16 residues. Germline V gene sequence: CDR1 MNHNY, CDR2 SVGAGI (reference sequence). The CDR3 loop reads CASSEMLAGDTDTQYF. CDR3 DNA: TGTGCCAGCAGCGAAATGCTGGCGGGGGACACAGATACGCAGTATTTT.

In its sample, this clone was seen a few times. This chain connects TRBV10-2 to TRBJ1-4, with D perhaps TRBD1 (5 bases). This CDR3 spans 15 amino acids. Trimming cost V 7 bases and J 8 bases, with 20 bases left between them. The germline CDR1 and CDR2 sequences are WSHSY and SAAADI. The DNA for the CDR3 is TGCGCCAGCAACTCCCTGGGGGGGTTAAGCGAAAAACTGTTTTTT. Protein product: CASNSLGGLSEKLFF.

In this sample, this clone turned up a few times. The chain links TRBV7-9 to TRBJ1-1; D is uncertain. CDR3 length: 11 residues. Trimming left V 1 base short and J 5 bases short, with 2 bases between. The germline V gene encodes CDR1 SEHNR and CDR2 FQNEAQ (reference sequence). CDR3 in DNA: TGTGCCAGCAGCTTAGAGACTGAAGCTTTCTTT. It specifies CASSLETEAFF.

The chain links TRBV27 to TRBJ1-3, with TRBD1 identical over 7 bases. Germline CDR1 and CDR2: MNHEY and SMNVEV (reference sequence). The CDR3 length is 14 residues. Trimming cost V 6 bases and J 4 bases; bases outside gene matches: 6. The CDR3 sequence is CASSPTGYGNTIYF. Written as DNA, the CDR3 is TGTGCCAGCAGCCCGACAGGGTACGGAAACACCATATATTTT.

This clone was found many times. The J gene is TRBJ2-5, the V gene TRBV20-1; D is unresolved. Trimming cost V 7 bases and J 7 bases, with 13 bases left between them. Looked up from germline, CDR1 is DFQATT and CDR2 is SNEGSKA (reference sequence). The CDR3 extends over 11 amino acids. The CDR3 DNA reads TGCAGTGACGGACGAACCGGGACCCAGTACTTC. The encoded protein is CSDGRTGTQYF.

The V and J genes are TRBV6-1 and TRBJ1-1; no clear D gene. This CDR3 has 14 residues. V lost 3 bases, J lost 11 bases, and 19 bases lay in between. The germline V gene has CDR1 MNHNS and CDR2 SASEGT. CDR3 region: CASSESLGPSRAFF. CDR3 sequence (DNA): TGTGCCAGCAGTGAGTCCCTAGGACCTTCAAGGGCTTTCTTT.

This clone was detected ten times or more. The chain carries TRBV30 and TRBJ2-7; 11 bases fit TRBD1. The length of the CDR3 is 12 residues. Germline V gene data show CDR1 as GTSNPN and CDR2 as SVGIG (reference sequence). The CDR3 nucleotides are TGTGCTGCGGACAGGGGGCTCTACGAGCAGTACTTC. This codes for CAADRGLYEQYF.

This chain uses TRBV28 with TRBJ2-4, with 11 bases lining up with TRBD2. Germline trimming cut 4 bases from V and 7 bases from J; bases unmatched to any gene: 12. There are 17 residues in the CDR3. Germline CDR1 and CDR2: MDHEN and SYDVKM. This chain's CDR3 is CASSSALTSGTSNIQYF. The CDR3 bases are TGTGCCAGCAGTTCCGCCTTGACTAGCGGGACATCGAACATTCAGTACTTC.

This chain links TRBV2 with TRBJ2-1, with 9 nucleotides matching TRBD2. Unmatched junction bases numbered 4, after V lost 6 bases and J lost 4 bases. In germline, CDR1 is SNHLY, CDR2 FYNNEI. The CDR3 totals 14 residues. Here the CDR3 reads CASSNSGGYNEQFF. CDR3 DNA: TGTGCCAGCAGCAATAGCGGGGGTTACAATGAGCAGTTCTTC. The whole variable domain, filled in from reference TRBV2 and TRBJ2-1, reads EPEVTQTPSHQVTQMGQEVILRCVPISNHLYFYWYRQILGQKVEFLVSFYNNEISEKSEIFDDQFSVERPDGSNFTLKIRSTKLEDSAMYFCASSNSGGYNEQFFGPGTRLTVL.

In DNA form, the CDR3 reads TGTGCCAGCAGCTTAGATGCAGTGTCGAACACCGGGGAGCTGTTTTTT. Amino acid sequence: CASSLDAVSNTGELFF. The rearrangement joins TRBV11-3 to TRBJ2-2, with D unclear. V was pared by 0 bases and J by 0 bases, with 8 bases between. The CDR3 runs 16 residues. The V gene's germline CDR1 is SGHNT and CDR2 YENEEA.

This clone was counted a few times. The chain uses TRBV9 and TRBJ2-2; D might be TRBD1 (6 bases). The CDR3 runs 16 residues. CDR1 and CDR2 (germline): SGDLS, YYNGEE. The germline V and J ends were trimmed by 0 bases and 3 bases, with 12 bases remaining between them. CDR3 protein: CASSVAATGHTGELFF. CDR3 DNA: TGTGCCAGCAGCGTAGCTGCGACAGGTCACACCGGGGAGCTGTTTTTT.

V is TRBV25-1 and J is TRBJ2-5; possibly TRBD2 for D (5 bases). The CDR3 is 14 residues long. The V and J ends lost 4 bases and 2 bases respectively, with 11 bases between them. Per germline, CDR1 MGHDK and CDR2 SYGVNS. CDR3 in DNA: TGTGCCAGCAGTGCGCGGGCTCCGCAAGAGACCCAGTACTTC. Translating gives CASSARAPQETQYF.

There are a few counts of this clone. Within the sample, other DNA sequences also encode this same CDR3. The rearrangement uses TRBV9 and TRBJ1-2; maybe TRBD1 (6 bases). V lost 0 bases, J lost 2 bases, and 8 bases lay in between. CDR1 is SGDLS, CDR2 YYNGEE, per germline. CDR3 length: 14 residues. CDR3 region: CASSVEDRNYGYTF. The CDR3 DNA follows: TGTGCCAGCAGCGTAGAGGACAGAAACTATGGCTACACCTTC. The entire variable domain, with the rest obtained from reference TRBV9 and TRBJ1-2, is as follows: DSGVTQTPKHLITATGQRVTLRCSPRSGDLSVYWYQQSLDQGLQFLIQYYNGEERAKGNILERFSAQQFPDLHSELNLSSLELGDSALYFCASSVEDRNYGYTFGSGTRLTVV.

This clone came up a few times. The chain is built from TRBV7-9 and TRBJ1-2, with unresolved D. In germline, CDR1 is SEHNR, CDR2 FQNEAQ (reference sequence). This CDR3 is built from 13 residues. V lost 5 bases to trimming and J lost 4 bases, with 11 bases between them. CDR3 nucleotides: TGTGCCAGCAGCCAAGCCCTTTTCTATGGCTACACCTTC. As protein: CASSQALFYGYTF.

The table lists this clone with a few counts. Distinct nucleotide sequences in the sample also encode this CDR3. The chain carries TRBV28 and TRBJ2-1, with 10 bases matching TRBD2. The CDR3 totals 15 residues. The trim removed 6 bases at V and 9 bases at J, leaving 11 bases unmatched. Germline V gives CDR1 MDHEN, CDR2 SYDVKM. The CDR3 loop is CASSRVQAGGREQFF. In nucleotides, the CDR3 is TGTGCCAGCAGCCGGGTCCAAGCGGGAGGGCGTGAGCAGTTCTTC.

V usage is TRBV11-2 and J usage is TRBJ2-7; TRBD1 matches 7 bases. Germline V gene data show CDR1 as SGHAT and CDR2 as FQNNGV. The CDR3 extends over 13 amino acids. The trim removed 5 bases at V and 6 bases at J, leaving 7 bases unmatched. CDR3 amino acids: CASSRDRPFEQYF. For the CDR3, the DNA is TGTGCCAGCAGCCGGGACAGACCCTTCGAGCAGTACTTC. Full variable domain (outside the CDR3, taken from reference TRBV11-2 and TRBJ2-7): EAGVAQSPRYKIIEKRQSVAFWCNPISGHATLYWYQQILGQGPKLLIQFQNNGVVDDSQLPKDRFSAERLKGVDSTLKIQPAKLEDSAVYLCASSRDRPFEQYFGPGTRLTVT.

This clone is a singleton in its sample. The chain couples TRBV6-6 to TRBJ1-2, with TRBD1 matching 7 bases. Germline V gives CDR1 MNHNY, CDR2 SVGAGI (reference sequence). The V and J ends lost 7 bases and 2 bases, in that order; junction bases with no gene match: 10. The CDR3 totals 15 residues. The CDR3 DNA follows: TGTGCCAGCACCCCGTGGGAAGGGGGCAACTATGGCTACACCTTC. Amino acids: CASTPWEGGNYGYTF.

J is TRBJ2-1 and V is TRBV5-6; TRBD2 agrees at 14 bases. V shed 2 bases, J shed 2 bases, and the junction held 6 bases outside the gene matches. The CDR3 is made up of 18 amino acids. Germline V gene sequence: CDR1 SGHDT, CDR2 YYEEEE. The CDR3 loop is CASSLGLAGGRTYNEQFF. Here the CDR3 DNA reads TGTGCCAGCAGCTTAGGACTAGCGGGAGGTCGCACCTACAATGAGCAGTTCTTC. Variable domain in full (rest from reference TRBV5-6 and TRBJ2-1): DAGVTQSPTHLIKTRGQQVTLRCSPKSGHDTVSWYQQALGQGPQFIFQYYEEEERQRGNFPDRFSGHQFPNYSSELNVNALLLGDSALYLCASSLGLAGGRTYNEQFFGPGTRLTVL.

This chain connects TRBV27 to TRBJ2-7; TRBD1 matches at 10 bases. In germline, CDR1 is MNHEY, CDR2 SMNVEV (reference sequence). The CDR3 spans 18 residues. After removal of 7 bases from V and 3 bases from J, the junction contained 18 bases not matched to a gene. As DNA, the CDR3 is TGTGCCAGCATCCTAGGGACAGGGGATCCCTCCTCTTTCTACGAGCAGTACTTC. Translation gives CASILGTGDPSSFYEQYF.

This sequence joins TRBV28 and TRBJ2-3; D is unclear. Germline V CDR1 and CDR2: MDHEN, SYDVKM. The length of the CDR3 is 12 residues. Deletions cut 7 bases from V and 3 bases from J, with 8 bases between. CDR3 sequence: CASKLSTDTQYF. Written as DNA, the CDR3 is TGTGCCAGCAAGCTTTCTACAGATACGCAGTATTTT.

This clone was picked up a small number of times. The chain links TRBV28 to TRBJ2-7; D is unresolved. The length of the CDR3 is 12 residues. Germline V gene lookup returns CDR1 MDHEN and CDR2 SYDVKM. Trimming took 2 bases from V and 1 from J, leaving 3 bases between them. The CDR3 coding sequence is TGTGCCAGCAGTTTACAATCCTACGAGCAGTACTTC. The encoded protein is CASSLQSYEQYF.

This clone appeared a few times. The chain joins TRBV6-6 to TRBJ1-1; tentative D call: TRBD1 (5 bases). CDR3 length: 12 amino acids. CDR1 and CDR2 (germline): MNHNY, SVGAGI (reference sequence). V shed 7 bases and J shed 7 bases, with 13 bases lying between them. CDR3 sequence reads: CASTYQGFEAFF. The CDR3 DNA follows: TGTGCCAGCACCTATCAGGGTTTTGAAGCTTTCTTT.

V gene TRBV6-1 combines with J gene TRBJ2-3; 12 bases line up with TRBD2. The CDR3 runs 17 residues. The V gene end was trimmed by 4 bases and the J gene end by 5 bases; junction bases not matched to a gene: 10. Per germline, CDR1 MNHNS and CDR2 SASEGT. CDR3 region: CASSAGGLAGLRDTQYF. The DNA for the CDR3 is TGTGCCAGCAGTGCTGGCGGACTAGCGGGATTGCGAGATACGCAGTATTTT.

This clone was seen repeatedly, ten times or more. This chain connects TRBV7-9 to TRBJ2-1; D possibly corresponds to TRBD2 (5 bases). CDR1 and CDR2 (germline): SEHNR, FQNEAQ (reference sequence). Trimming shortened V by 3 bases and J by 8 bases, and 8 bases separated the two germline ends. CDR3 length equals 12 residues. CDR3 sequence (DNA): TGTGCCAGCAGCTTCGGGGTCTATGAGCAGTTCTTC. Protein product: CASSFGVYEQFF.